This TCR beta chain was documented in a study of cytomegalovirus exposure and HLA in healthy donors. This CDR3 has 18 residues. Trimming took 6 bases from V and 0 from J; bases not matched to a gene: 14. Germline lookup yields CDR1 WNHNN and CDR2 SYGVQD (reference sequence). A multiplex PCR was run with 60 Vbeta primers and 13 Jbeta primers. As processed by the authors: Later reanalysis found 80 million or so unique TCR beta chains, some 10 million of them shared. Repertoires were generated with immunoSEQ multiplex PCR, while TCRdb's copy carries only in-frame clones and drops some. The V and J calls and clone size are taken from that table; D and trimming were inferred from the DNA. The sample shows 100,000 to 150,000 clones, approximately 78% of them seen only once.

This rearrangement joins TRBV10-1 to TRBJ2-3; 8 bases are a match to TRBD1. This TCR derives from a woman aged 25 to 39 in good health and CMV-seronegative. Source material: PBMCs. CDR3 amino acids: CASRGDRPQSVSTDTQYF. The DNA for the CDR3 is TGCGCCAGCAGGGGGGACAGGCCCCAGAGTGTAAGCACAGATACGCAGTATTTT.